These 5 T cell receptor beta chains were sequenced from one sample in a study of blood T cell repertoires in COVID-19. The protocol was immunoSEQ multiplex PCR, while the TCRdb copy is restricted to in-frame clones and leaves out a portion. Counted here are fewer than 250,000 clones, around 88% occurring once; the ten biggest clones make up 14% to 15%. The sample consisted of PBMCs or T cells enriched from blood (not recorded which). These receptors came from a woman aged 50 to 60 with acute COVID-19.

J is TRBJ2-1 and V is TRBV24-1; D perhaps matches TRBD2 (5 bases). Germline V gene data show CDR1 as KGHDR and CDR2 as SFDVKD. V was shortened by 9 bases and J by 3 bases, with 11 bases between the two germline ends. The CDR3 length is 13 residues. CDR3 sequence: CATRGRFYNEQFF. DNA of the CDR3: TGTGCCACCCGAGGGCGCTTCTACAATGAGCAGTTCTTC.

This clone has only one observation. V usage is TRBV7-9 and J usage is TRBJ2-5; 7 bases map to TRBD2. Germline V gives CDR1 SEHNR, CDR2 FQNEAQ (reference sequence). V dropped 5 bases and J dropped 4; count of bases not matched to a gene: 4. This CDR3 contains 13 residues. CDR3 amino acids: CASSPPGGETQYF. CDR3 DNA: TGTGCCAGCAGCCCCCCGGGGGGAGAGACCCAGTACTTC.

This sequence joins TRBV9 and TRBJ2-3, with D possibly being TRBD2 (6 bases). Germline CDR1 reads SGDLS; CDR2 reads YYNGEE. This CDR3 has 16 amino acids. The ends were cut back, 4 bases at V and 3 bases at J, with 18 bases in the middle. CDR3: CASSLGASGVTDTQYF. CDR3 coding DNA: TGTGCCAGCAGCCTAGGGGCATCGGGAGTTACAGATACGCAGTATTTT.

The chain couples TRBV4-3 to TRBJ2-1, with 11 bases identical to TRBD2. The V gene's germline CDR1 is LGHNA and CDR2 YSLEER. V was pared by 5 bases and J by 4 bases, with 10 bases of the junction left unmatched. The CDR3 spans 17 residues. As DNA, the CDR3 is TGCGCCAGCAGCTCCTCGACTAGCGGGGCTGTATACAATGAGCAGTTCTTC. It is translated as CASSSSTSGAVYNEQFF.

The chain recombines TRBV5-8 with TRBJ2-1, with 7 bases fitting TRBD2. V was pared by 1 base and J by 2 bases, with 6 bases of the junction left unmatched. Germline values: CDR1 SGHTS, CDR2 YDEGEE. The CDR3 has 16 residues. The CDR3 DNA sequence: TGTGCCAGCAGCTTGTTCGCGGGAGCAACCTACAATGAGCAGTTCTTC. Translated: CASSLFAGATYNEQFF.